This TCR beta chain was sequenced during a study of technical replicates of blood from several donors. Profiled with immunoSEQ multiplex PCR; TCRdb holds only in-frame clones, not every one. The table records 55,000 to 75,000 clones, about 86% of them present only once. In germline, CDR1 is SGHTA, CDR2 FQGTGA. The CDR3 consists of 16 residues. The V end was cut by 5 bases, the J end by 7 bases, with 21 bases between. The sequenced sample consisted of PBMCs. The sequence was obtained from a human donor in good health. Some clones in this sample may be carry-over from other donors' samples. This chain joins TRBV7-3 and TRBJ2-1; TRBD2 is a possible D gene (5 bases). CDR3 amino acids: CASSRPGRATENEQFF. CDR3 DNA: TGTGCCAGCAGCCGACCGGGAAGGGCTACCGAGAATGAGCAGTTCTTC.